Listed below are T cell receptor beta chains from one sample, sequenced in a study of T-cell memory formation after mild COVID-19. TCRdb reprocessed the 5' RACE reads via MiXCR and lists one record per CDR3 protein. The sample records 350,000 to 400,000 distinct CDR3 sequences, approximately 15% being singletons. Material for sequencing was PBMCs or a T cell subset sorted from them (not recorded which). Receptor source: a man aged 18 to 29 who had mild COVID-19 (a few samples of this study predate the infection). Cell type and time point are not known. CDR3s include the opening cysteine and the closing phenylalanine or tryptophan. Where a row states a size, it is once, few, many or the class of an expanded clone; other rows omit it.

v_gene	j_gene	abundance	CDR3aa
TRBV29-1	TRBJ2-5	.	CSVGWTRETQYF
TRBV6-2/TRBV6-3	TRBJ2-1	.	CASSKAGTSGDNEQFF
TRBV12-3/TRBV12-4	TRBJ2-4	.	CASSLARLDKNIQYF
TRBV2	TRBJ1-3	.	CASSPRGDTIYF
TRBV5-1	TRBJ2-5	.	CASSPDRPQETQYF
TRBV5-1	TRBJ1-2	few	CASSLGELDGYTF
TRBV4-3	TRBJ2-1	few	CASSQENSFNNEQFF
TRBV20-1	TRBJ1-5	many	CSARGQGAGQPQHF
TRBV4-1	TRBJ2-3	many	CASSQPGRRGAGGSDTQYF
TRBV15	TRBJ2-1	once	CATSRDIAGPYNEQFF
TRBV6-5	TRBJ2-2	many	CASSGRLAGDTGELFF
TRBV2	TRBJ1-6	.	CASSGQGSTLHF
TRBV3-1	TRBJ2-7	few	CASSQAERGSYEQYF
TRBV6-6	TRBJ1-6	.	CASTLTGSRNSPLHF
TRBV12-3/TRBV12-4	TRBJ1-6	.	CASGQGGTLHF
TRBV5-1	TRBJ2-2	few	CATQSAPNTGELFF
TRBV27	TRBJ1-6	.	CASSETVRGSPLHF
TRBV7-3	TRBJ1-1	.	CASRQGKNTEAFF
TRBV4-1	TRBJ2-1	.	CASSQGGWRGSAYNEQFF
TRBV10-3	TRBJ2-7	few	CAISETGYEQYF
TRBV12-3/TRBV12-4	TRBJ2-7	few	CASSSHGTLGEQYF
TRBV4-1	TRBJ1-5	.	CASSPGRTDGQPQHF
TRBV5-1	TRBJ2-3	.	CASSPDDGEDTQYF
TRBV7-9	TRBJ1-1	few	CASSPDLGNTEAFF
TRBV7-2	TRBJ2-5	few	CASSSLGLRETQYF
TRBV7-2	TRBJ2-5	.	CASSLVAGLIQETQYF
TRBV20-1	TRBJ1-5	.	CSARAYSNQPQHF
TRBV7-3	TRBJ2-3	many	CASSLMADTQYF
TRBV6-5	TRBJ1-3	.	CASSYLRPGYSGNTIYF
TRBV28	TRBJ2-1	many	CASSFGGVYNEQFF
TRBV10-3	TRBJ2-5	.	CAISELFPARGETQYF
TRBV29-1	TRBJ2-7	.	CSAAGTGGEYEQYF
TRBV4-1	TRBJ1-2	.	CASSRDGSYGYTF
TRBV7-2	TRBJ2-2	many	CASSSRATSGGPPTGELFF
TRBV7-9	TRBJ1-4	.	CASSPTDRGIPTNEKLFF
TRBV18	TRBJ2-1	many	CASSPPGTVYNEQFF
TRBV7-2	TRBJ2-2	.	CASSSPGLAGAFTGELFF
TRBV4-1	TRBJ2-7	few	CASSQGGGGGSDYYEQYF
TRBV29-1	TRBJ1-1	few	CSVRWGGTEAFF
TRBV24-1	TRBJ2-3	many	CATEDRGGDTQYF